These 7 T cell receptor beta chains came from one sample sequenced in a study of regulatory T cells in long-lasting Graves disease. Documented time point: newly diagnosed GD, antithyroid drugs for less than 3 months. From PBMCs, RNA was extracted and then used to make the TCR library. HTBI primers from iRepertoire and Arm-PCR of CDR3 regions yielded the TCR beta libraries. TCRdb itself ran the multiplex PCR reads through MiXCR, one entry per CDR3 protein. The data show just over 600,000 distinct CDR3 sequences, roughly 15% seen once. The same data also went into a second study, on T cells in Graves' hyperthyroidism and ophthalmopathy.

Source: peripheral blood mononuclear cells (PBMCs), taken at new diagnosis, from a patient treated with antithyroid drugs. Receptors originate from a woman in her 30s with Graves disease.

In its sample, this clonotype was seen many times. CDR3 sequence (DNA): TGTGCCAGCAGCTCCCCAGGGAGTCCGGGAGAGACCCAGTACTTC. Its translation is CASSSPGSPGETQYF. The rearrangement joins TRBV7-9 to TRBJ2-5; D may match TRBD1 or TRBD2 (5 bases each). Trimming shortened V by 4 bases and J by 4 bases, and 16 bases separated the two germline ends. This CDR3 has 15 residues. CDR1 is SEHNR and CDR2 is FQNEAQ in the germline V gene (reference sequence).

In its sample, this clonotype was seen many times. This chain links TRBV12-5 with TRBJ1-2; D unclear. CDR3 length equals 15 residues. The V gene's germline CDR1 is LGHNT and CDR2 FRNRAP. Deletions cut 1 base from V and 2 bases from J, with 11 bases between. CDR3 amino acids: CASGLDSSGNYGYTF. In DNA form, the CDR3 reads TGTGCTAGTGGTTTGGACTCGTCCGGCAACTATGGCTACACCTTC.

A few counts support this clonotype. V usage is TRBV28 and J usage is TRBJ1-3; no definite D call. CDR3 size: 16 residues. Trimming shortened V by 2 bases and J by 0 bases, and 11 bases separated the two germline ends. Germline V gives CDR1 MDHEN, CDR2 SYDVKM. The CDR3 coding sequence is TGTGCCAGCAGTTTACCAGGCCCTGGCTCTGGAAACACCATATATTTT. Its protein product is CASSLPGPGSGNTIYF.

This sequence joins TRBV6-1 and TRBJ1-4; 9 bases agree with TRBD1. This CDR3 is 18 amino acids long. Per the germline V gene, CDR1 is MNHNS and CDR2 is SASEGT. V lost 5 bases, J lost 8 bases, and 18 bases stayed unmatched. Written as DNA, the CDR3 is TGTGCCAGCAGTCCTGGACAGGGGAGTTCGGTATTAGTGGAAAAACTGTTTTTT. Translation: CASSPGQGSSVLVEKLFF.

The CDR3 reads CASSMSGMNQPQHF. The CDR3 DNA reads TGTGCCAGTAGTATGTCAGGGATGAATCAGCCCCAGCATTTT. This chain connects TRBV19 to TRBJ1-5; tentative D call: TRBD1 (5 bases). Trimming removed 3 bases from V and 4 bases from J, with 10 bases in between. Looked up from germline, CDR1 is LNHDA and CDR2 is SQIVND (reference sequence). The CDR3 spans 14 residues.

This clonotype was observed at least ten times. At one end, the junction sequence differs from germline, possibly due to a read error. DNA of the CDR3: TGTGCCAGCAGTGAAGCTTTAGCGGGAGGGCCCGAGAAGGACTTC. It codes for CASSEALAGGPEKDF. The gene calls are TRBV6-1 and TRBJ2-5, with 11 positions matching TRBD2. From germline, CDR1 is MNHNS and CDR2 SASEGT. The CDR3 spans 15 residues.

This clonotype was counted at least ten times. The chain joins TRBV7-3 to TRBJ2-1; TRBD2 matches 8 bases. The germline V gene has CDR1 SGHTA and CDR2 FQGTGA. This CDR3 is built from 15 residues. The trim removed 0 bases at V and 6 bases at J, leaving 4 bases unmatched. CDR3 in amino acids: CASSLTQAGGNEQFF. The CDR3 DNA reads as TGTGCCAGCAGCTTAACGCAGGCGGGGGGCAATGAGCAGTTCTTC.